This T cell receptor beta chain was captured by sequencing in a study of cytomegalovirus exposure and HLA in healthy donors. Study-wide points: The study found most TCR sequences rare, yet found some public TCRs in many donors. Association with HLA alleles at 0.05 false discovery rate was found for 16,951 TCR beta sequences in a later analysis. A later analysis linked a missense DCLRE1C variant to TCR beta V- and J-gene trimming.

V was cut by 2 bases and J by 0 bases, with 8 bases left in between. Germline V CDR1 and CDR2: KGHSH, LQKENI. This CDR3 contains 15 residues. Notes on this clone: Its matching antigen is unknown.

PCR was performed using 60 Vbeta and 13 Jbeta primers. Assay used: immunoSEQ multiplex PCR; TCRdb lists only in-frame clones, some missing. The repertoire includes 95,000 to 110,000 clones, 74% of them detected once, and about 14% sits in the top ten. What was sequenced was PBMCs. V gene TRBV18 combines with J gene TRBJ1-3; tentative D call: TRBD1 (6 bases). This receptor was identified in a woman aged 40 to 50 in good health and CMV-seropositive. The CDR3 bases are TGTGCCAGCTCACCATCGGACAGCTCTGGAAACACCATATATTTT. It codes for CASSPSDSSGNTIYF. Looking up the rest from reference TRBV18 and TRBJ1-3 gives the full variable domain: NAGVMQNPRHLVRRRGQEARLRCSPMKGHSHVYWYRQLPEEGLKFMVYLQKENIIDESGMPKERFSAEFPKEGPSILRIQQVVRGDSAAYFCASSPSDSSGNTIYFGEGSWLTVV.